This T cell receptor (beta chain) was profiled in a study of tumor and adjacent non-tumor tissue in lung cancer. Study context: The patients, roughly eleven men and several women, were about 31 to 76 with stage I to III disease.

CDR3 length: 14 residues. Germline values: CDR1 SGHRS, CDR2 YFSETQ. The V and J ends lost 6 bases and 0 bases, in that order; junction bases with no gene match: 3. A modified ARM-PCR protocol with three rounds of nested PCR amplified TCRbeta. TCRdb passed the multiplex PCR reads through MiXCR, listing each CDR3 protein once. This table holds 120,000 or so distinct CDR3 sequences, about 66% found once. No cell sorting was done before RNA was extracted from the tissue. The genes are TRBV5-1 and TRBJ2-1; 7 bases fit TRBD1. Specimen: lung tumor tissue. This sequence originates from a man aged 25-40 years with non-small cell lung cancer. CDR3 region: CASNSGGSYNEQFF. In nucleotides, the CDR3 is TGCGCCAGCAACTCAGGGGGCTCCTACAATGAGCAGTTCTTC.